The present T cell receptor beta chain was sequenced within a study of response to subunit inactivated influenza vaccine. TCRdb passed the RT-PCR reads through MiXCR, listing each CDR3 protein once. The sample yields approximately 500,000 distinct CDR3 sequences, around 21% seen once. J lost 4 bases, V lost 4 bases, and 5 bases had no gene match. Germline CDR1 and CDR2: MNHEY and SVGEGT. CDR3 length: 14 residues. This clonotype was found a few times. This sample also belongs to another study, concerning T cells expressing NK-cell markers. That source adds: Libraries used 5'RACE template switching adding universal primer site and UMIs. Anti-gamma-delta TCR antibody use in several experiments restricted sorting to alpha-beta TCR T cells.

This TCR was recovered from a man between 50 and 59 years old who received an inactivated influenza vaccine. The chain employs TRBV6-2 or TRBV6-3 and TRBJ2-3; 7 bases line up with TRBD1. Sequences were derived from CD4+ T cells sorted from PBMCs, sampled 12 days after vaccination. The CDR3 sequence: CASSSPTGADTQYF. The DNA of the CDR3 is TGTGCCAGCAGTTCCCCAACAGGGGCAGATACGCAGTATTTT.